This T cell receptor (beta chain) originates from a study of T cell responses to AZD1222 COVID-19 vaccine. Study at large: Some second doses came at about 4 weeks and others at about 12 weeks; these were pooled.

A note on this clone: The antigen remains unidentified.

Clones were sequenced by immunoSEQ multiplex PCR, and TCRdb holds only the in-frame ones, with some missing. In the table there are 150,000 or so clones, 93% of which are singletons. CDR3 length: 14 residues. Germline CDR1 is SGHTA and CDR2 is FQGNSA. Trimming cost V 3 bases and J 2 bases, with 9 bases left between them. Study observations and caveats: White British donors predominated, females outnumbered males, and clonal diversity was possibly underestimated. Close to half of all spike-specific TCRs reportedly target regions of the variants that are unmutated.

This sequence originates from an adult in good health. The chain couples TRBV7-2 to TRBJ2-3, with a weak D call TRBD2 (5 bases). The sequences come from peripheral blood, collected on day 0 of AZD1222 vaccination. CDR3 sequence: CASSFTSPTDTQYF. The CDR3 DNA reads as TGTGCCAGCAGCTTCACTAGTCCCACAGATACGCAGTATTTT.